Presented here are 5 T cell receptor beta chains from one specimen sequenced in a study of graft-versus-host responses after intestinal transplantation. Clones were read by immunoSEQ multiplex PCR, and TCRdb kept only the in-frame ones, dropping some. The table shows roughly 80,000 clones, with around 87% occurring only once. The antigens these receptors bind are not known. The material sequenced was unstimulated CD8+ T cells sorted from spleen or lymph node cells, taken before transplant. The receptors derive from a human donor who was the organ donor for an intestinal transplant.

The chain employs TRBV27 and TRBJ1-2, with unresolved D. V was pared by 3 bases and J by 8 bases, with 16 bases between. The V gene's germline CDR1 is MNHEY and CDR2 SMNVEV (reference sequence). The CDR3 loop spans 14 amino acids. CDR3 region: CASSLSPILDGYTF. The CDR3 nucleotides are TGTGCCAGCAGTTTGTCCCCAATATTAGACGGCTACACCTTC.

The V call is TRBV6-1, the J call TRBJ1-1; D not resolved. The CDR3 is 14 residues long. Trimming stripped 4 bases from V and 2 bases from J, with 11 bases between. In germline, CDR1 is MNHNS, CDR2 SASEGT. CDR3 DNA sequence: TGTGCCAGCAGTGGACGACACCTCAACACTGAAGCTTTCTTT. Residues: CASSGRHLNTEAFF.

The DNA of the CDR3 is TGTGCCATCAGACCCGGGACAGGGGGCTTTAGACCAACCGGGGAGCTGTTTTTT. The encoded protein is CAIRPGTGGFRPTGELFF. J is TRBJ2-2 and V is TRBV10-3; 12 bases are shared with TRBD1. Germline V gene data show CDR1 as ENHRY and CDR2 as SYGVKD. J lost 5 bases, V lost 6 bases, and 13 bases had no gene match. The CDR3 is made up of 18 amino acids.

The CDR3 loop reads CATTSNERISNTGELFF. The CDR3 bases are TGTGCCACCACGAGTAACGAGCGGATTTCGAACACCGGGGAGCTGTTTTTT. The chain has TRBV15 and TRBJ2-2; D is perhaps TRBD2 (5 bases). CDR3 size: 17 residues. The germline V gene has CDR1 LNHNV and CDR2 YYDKDF (reference sequence). V lost 7 bases and J 0 bases, leaving 18 bases between the germline ends.

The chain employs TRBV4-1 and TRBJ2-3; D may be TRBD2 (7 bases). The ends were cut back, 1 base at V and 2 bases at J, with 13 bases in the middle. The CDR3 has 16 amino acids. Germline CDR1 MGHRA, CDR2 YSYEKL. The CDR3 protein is CASSQARGADTDTQYF. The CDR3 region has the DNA TGCGCCAGCAGCCAAGCTCGGGGGGCCGACACAGATACGCAGTATTTT.